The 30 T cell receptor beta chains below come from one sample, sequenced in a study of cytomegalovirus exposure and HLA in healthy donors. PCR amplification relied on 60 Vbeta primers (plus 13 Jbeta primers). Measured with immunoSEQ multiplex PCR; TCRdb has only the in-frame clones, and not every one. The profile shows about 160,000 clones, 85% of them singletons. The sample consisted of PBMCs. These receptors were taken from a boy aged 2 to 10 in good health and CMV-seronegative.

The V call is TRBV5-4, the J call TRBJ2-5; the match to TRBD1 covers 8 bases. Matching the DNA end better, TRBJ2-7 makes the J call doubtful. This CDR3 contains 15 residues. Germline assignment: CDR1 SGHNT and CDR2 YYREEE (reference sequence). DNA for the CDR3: TGTGCCAGCAGTCCTGACAGGGGTCACTCCTACGAGCAGTACTTC. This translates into CASSPDRGHSYEQYF.

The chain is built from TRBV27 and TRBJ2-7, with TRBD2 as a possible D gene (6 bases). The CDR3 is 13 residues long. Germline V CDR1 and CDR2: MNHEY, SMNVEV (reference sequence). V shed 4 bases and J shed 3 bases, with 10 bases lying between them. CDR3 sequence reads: CASSSEGYYEQYF. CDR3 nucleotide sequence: TGTGCCAGCAGTTCGGAGGGCTACTACGAGCAGTACTTC.

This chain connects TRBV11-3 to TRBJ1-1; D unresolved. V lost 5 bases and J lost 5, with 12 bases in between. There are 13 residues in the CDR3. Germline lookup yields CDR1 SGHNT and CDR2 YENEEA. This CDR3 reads CASSTLEGTEAFF. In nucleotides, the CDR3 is TGTGCCAGCAGCACCCTCGAGGGTACTGAAGCTTTCTTT.

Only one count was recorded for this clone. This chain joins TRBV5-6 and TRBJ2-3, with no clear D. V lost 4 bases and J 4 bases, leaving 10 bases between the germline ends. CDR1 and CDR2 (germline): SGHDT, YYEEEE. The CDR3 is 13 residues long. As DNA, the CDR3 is TGTGCCAGCAGCCCGAGTTGGTCAGATACGCAGTATTTT. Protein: CASSPSWSDTQYF.

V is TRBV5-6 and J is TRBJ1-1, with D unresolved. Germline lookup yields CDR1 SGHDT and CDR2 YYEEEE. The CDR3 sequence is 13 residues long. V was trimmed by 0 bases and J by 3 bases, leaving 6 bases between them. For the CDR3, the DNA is TGTGCCAGCAGCTTGGGCGGGGACACTGAAGCTTTCTTT. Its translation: CASSLGGDTEAFF.

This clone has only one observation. This chain's CDR3 is CAWGGASGLSYNEQFF. The CDR3 coding sequence is TGTGCCTGGGGGGGGGCTAGCGGGCTGTCCTACAATGAGCAGTTCTTC. The chain has TRBV30 and TRBJ2-1, with TRBD2 identical over 8 bases. V was clipped by 5 bases and J by 1 base; unmatched bases: 10. Germline CDR1 reads GTSNPN; CDR2 reads SVGIG (reference sequence). The CDR3 covers 16 residues. The whole variable domain, filled in from reference TRBV30 and TRBJ2-1, reads SQTIHQWPATLVQPVGSPLSLECTVEGTSNPNLYWYRQAAGRGLQLLFYSVGIGQISSEVPQNLSASRPQDRQFILSSKKLLLSDSGFYLCAWGGASGLSYNEQFFGPGTRLTVL.

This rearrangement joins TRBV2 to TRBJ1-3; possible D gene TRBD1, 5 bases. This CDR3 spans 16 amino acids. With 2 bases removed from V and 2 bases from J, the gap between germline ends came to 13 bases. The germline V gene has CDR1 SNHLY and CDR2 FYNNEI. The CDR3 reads CASSECQGKTGNTIYF. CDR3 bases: TGTGCCAGCAGTGAATGTCAGGGAAAAACTGGAAACACCATATATTTT.

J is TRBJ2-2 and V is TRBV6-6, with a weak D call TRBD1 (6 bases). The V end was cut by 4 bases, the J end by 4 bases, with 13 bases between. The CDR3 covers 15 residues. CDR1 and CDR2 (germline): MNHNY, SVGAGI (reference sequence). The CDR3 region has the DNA TGTGCCAGCAGTTTCCCGGGACAAGGCACCGGGGAGCTGTTTTTT. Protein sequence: CASSFPGQGTGELFF.

The CDR3 protein is CASRGTGNQPQHF. DNA for the CDR3: TGTGCCAGCAGGGGGACAGGGAATCAGCCCCAGCATTTT. This chain links TRBV28 with TRBJ1-5, with 9 bases identical to TRBD1. J gave up 4 bases and V 6 bases, and 1 base lay outside the gene matches. Germline V gives CDR1 MDHEN, CDR2 SYDVKM. The CDR3 sequence is 13 residues long.

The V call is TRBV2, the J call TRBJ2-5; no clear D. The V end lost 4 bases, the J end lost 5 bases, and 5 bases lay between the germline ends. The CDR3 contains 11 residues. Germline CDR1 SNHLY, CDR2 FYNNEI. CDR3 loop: CASSVRETQYF. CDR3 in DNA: TGTGCCAGCAGTGTACGGGAGACCCAGTACTTC.

This CDR3 reads CASRHVQGARETQYF. CDR3 sequence (DNA): TGTGCCAGCAGACACGTACAGGGGGCGAGGGAGACCCAGTACTTC. This chain joins TRBV5-5 and TRBJ2-5, with 9 bases matching TRBD1. The CDR3 is 15 amino acids. Germline V gives CDR1 SGHKS, CDR2 YYEKEE (reference sequence). Unmatched junction bases numbered 10, after V lost 5 bases and J lost 5 bases.

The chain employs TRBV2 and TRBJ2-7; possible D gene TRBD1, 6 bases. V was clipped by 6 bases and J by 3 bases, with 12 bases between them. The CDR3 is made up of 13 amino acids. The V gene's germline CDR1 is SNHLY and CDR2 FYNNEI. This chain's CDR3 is CASSGMGHYEQYF. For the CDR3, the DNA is TGTGCCAGCAGCGGAATGGGACACTACGAGCAGTACTTC.

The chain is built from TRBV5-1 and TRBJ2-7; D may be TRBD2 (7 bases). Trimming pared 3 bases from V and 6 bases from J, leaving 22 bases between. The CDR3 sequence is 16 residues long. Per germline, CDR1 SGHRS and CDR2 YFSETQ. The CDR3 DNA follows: TGCGCCAGCAGCTGGGGGGGGACATTCAACGAAGGCGAGCAGTACTTC. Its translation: CASSWGGTFNEGEQYF.

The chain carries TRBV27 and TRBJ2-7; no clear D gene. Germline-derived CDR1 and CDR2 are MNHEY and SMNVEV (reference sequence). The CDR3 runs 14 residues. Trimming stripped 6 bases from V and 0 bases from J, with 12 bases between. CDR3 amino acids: CASSPLGPSYEQYF. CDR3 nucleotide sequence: TGTGCCAGCAGCCCCCTCGGTCCCTCCTACGAGCAGTACTTC.

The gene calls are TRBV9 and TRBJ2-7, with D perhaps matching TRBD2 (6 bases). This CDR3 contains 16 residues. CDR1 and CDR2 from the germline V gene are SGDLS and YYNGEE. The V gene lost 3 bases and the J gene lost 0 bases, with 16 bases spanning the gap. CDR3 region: CASSEFGTAPSYEQYF. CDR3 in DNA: TGTGCCAGCAGCGAGTTCGGGACTGCCCCCTCCTACGAGCAGTACTTC.

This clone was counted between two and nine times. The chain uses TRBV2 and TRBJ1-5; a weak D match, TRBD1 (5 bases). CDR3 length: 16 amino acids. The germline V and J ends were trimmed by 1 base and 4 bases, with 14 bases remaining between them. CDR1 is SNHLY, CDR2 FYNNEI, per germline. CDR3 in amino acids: CASSEDSVTVNQPQHF. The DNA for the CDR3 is TGTGCCAGCAGTGAAGATTCGGTGACAGTTAATCAGCCCCAGCATTTT.

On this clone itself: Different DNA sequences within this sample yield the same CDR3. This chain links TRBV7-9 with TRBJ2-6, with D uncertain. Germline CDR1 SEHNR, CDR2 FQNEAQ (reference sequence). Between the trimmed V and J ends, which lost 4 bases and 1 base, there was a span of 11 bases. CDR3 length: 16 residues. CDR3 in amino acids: CASSSLVGSGANVLTF. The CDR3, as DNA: TGTGCCAGCAGCTCTCTAGTTGGGTCTGGGGCCAACGTCCTGACTTTC. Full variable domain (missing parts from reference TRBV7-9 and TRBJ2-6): DTGVSQNPRHKITKRGQNVTFRCDPISEHNRLYWYRQTLGQGPEFLTYFQNEAQLEKSRLLSDRFSAERPKGSFSTLEIQRTEQGDSAMYLCASSSLVGSGANVLTFGAGSRLTVL.

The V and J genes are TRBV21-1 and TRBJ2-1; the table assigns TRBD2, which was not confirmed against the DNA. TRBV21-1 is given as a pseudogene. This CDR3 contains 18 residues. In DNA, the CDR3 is TGTGCCAGCAGCAAACCGCGCCGGACTAGCGGAGACTACAATGAGCAGTTCTTC. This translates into CASSKPRRTSGDYNEQFF.

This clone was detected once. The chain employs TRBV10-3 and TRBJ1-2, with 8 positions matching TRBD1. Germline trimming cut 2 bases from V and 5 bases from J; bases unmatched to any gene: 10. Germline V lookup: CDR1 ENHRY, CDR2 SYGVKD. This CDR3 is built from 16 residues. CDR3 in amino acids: CAISEPSPTGAYGYTF. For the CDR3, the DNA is TGTGCCATCAGTGAGCCTTCTCCGACAGGGGCGTATGGCTACACCTTC.

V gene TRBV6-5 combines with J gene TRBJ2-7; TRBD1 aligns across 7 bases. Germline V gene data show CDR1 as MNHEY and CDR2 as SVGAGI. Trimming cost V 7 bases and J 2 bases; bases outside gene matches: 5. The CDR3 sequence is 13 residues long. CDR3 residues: CASTPGQAYEQYV. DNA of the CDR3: TGTGCCAGCACTCCTGGACAGGCCTACGAGCAGTACGTC.

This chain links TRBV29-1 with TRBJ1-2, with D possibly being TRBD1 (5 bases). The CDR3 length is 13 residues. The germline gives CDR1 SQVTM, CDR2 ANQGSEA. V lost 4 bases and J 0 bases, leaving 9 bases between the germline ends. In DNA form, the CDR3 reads TGCAGCGTTGTAGGGGACTCTAACTATGGCTACACCTTC. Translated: CSVVGDSNYGYTF.

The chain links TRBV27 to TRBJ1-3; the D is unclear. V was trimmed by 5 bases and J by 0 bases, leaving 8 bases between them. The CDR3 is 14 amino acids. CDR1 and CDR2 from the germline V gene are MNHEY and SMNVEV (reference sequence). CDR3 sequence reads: CASSLTNSGNTIYF. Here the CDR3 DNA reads TGTGCCAGCAGTCTTACAAACTCTGGAAACACCATATATTTT.

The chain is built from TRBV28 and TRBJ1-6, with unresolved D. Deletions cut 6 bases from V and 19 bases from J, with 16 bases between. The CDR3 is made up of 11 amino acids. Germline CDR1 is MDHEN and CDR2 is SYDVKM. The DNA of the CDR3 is TGTGCCAGCAGCACAGAAGGTGGCATGCACTTT. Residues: CASSTEGGMHF.

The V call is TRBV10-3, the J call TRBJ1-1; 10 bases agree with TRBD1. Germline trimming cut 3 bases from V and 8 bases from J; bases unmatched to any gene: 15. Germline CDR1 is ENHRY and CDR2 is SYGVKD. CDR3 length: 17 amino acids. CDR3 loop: CAISDTVGGQGRLEAFF. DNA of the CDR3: TGTGCCATCAGTGACACCGTTGGGGGACAGGGGCGGTTGGAAGCTTTCTTT.

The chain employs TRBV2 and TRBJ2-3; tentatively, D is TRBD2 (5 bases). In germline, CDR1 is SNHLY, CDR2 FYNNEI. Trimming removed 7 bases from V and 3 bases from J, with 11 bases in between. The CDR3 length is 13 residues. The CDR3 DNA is TGTGCCAGCACCGCGGACTGGACAGATACGCAGTATTTT. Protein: CASTADWTDTQYF.

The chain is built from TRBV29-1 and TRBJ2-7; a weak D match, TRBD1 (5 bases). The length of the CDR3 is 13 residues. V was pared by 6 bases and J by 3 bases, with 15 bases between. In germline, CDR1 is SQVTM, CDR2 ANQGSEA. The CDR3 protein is CSVESGLGYEQYF. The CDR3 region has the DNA TGCAGCGTCGAATCAGGGCTGGGCTACGAGCAGTACTTC.

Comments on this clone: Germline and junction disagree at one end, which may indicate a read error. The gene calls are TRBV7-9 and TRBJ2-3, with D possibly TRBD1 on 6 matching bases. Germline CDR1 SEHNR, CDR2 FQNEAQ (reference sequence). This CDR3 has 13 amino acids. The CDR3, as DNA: TGTTCCAGCAGCTTATCAGGGGTAGATACGCAGTATTTT. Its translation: CSSSLSGVDTQYF.

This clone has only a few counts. DNA of the CDR3: TGTGCCAGCAGCAAAGGGGACAGGGGGCCTCCAAAGGCCCAGCATTTT. This gives the protein CASSKGDRGPPKAQHF. The chain links TRBV21-1 to TRBJ1-5; the table names TRBD1, a call not compared with the DNA. TRBV21-1 counts as a pseudogene. CDR3 length: 16 amino acids.

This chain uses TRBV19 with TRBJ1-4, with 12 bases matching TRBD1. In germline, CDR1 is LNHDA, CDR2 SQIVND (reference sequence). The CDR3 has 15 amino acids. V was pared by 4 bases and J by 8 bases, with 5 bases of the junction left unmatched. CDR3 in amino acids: CASSTPGTGGEKLFF. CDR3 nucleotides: TGTGCCAGTAGTACCCCCGGGACAGGGGGCGAAAAACTGTTTTTT. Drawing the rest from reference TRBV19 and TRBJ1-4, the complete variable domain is DGGITQSPKYLFRKEGQNVTLSCEQNLNHDAMYWYRQDPGQGLRLIYYSQIVNDFQKGDIAEGYSVSREKKESFPLTVTSAQKNPTAFYLCASSTPGTGGEKLFFGSGTQLSVL.

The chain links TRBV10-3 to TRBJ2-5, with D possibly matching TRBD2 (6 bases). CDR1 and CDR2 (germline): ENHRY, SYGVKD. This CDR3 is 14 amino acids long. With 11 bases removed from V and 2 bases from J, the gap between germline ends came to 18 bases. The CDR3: CAARGSATQETQYF. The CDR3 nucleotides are TGTGCCGCTCGGGGGAGCGCCACGCAAGAGACCCAGTACTTC.